The source of this T cell receptor beta chain is a study of regulatory T cells in long-lasting Graves disease. Time point specified: persistent/refractory GD, antithyroid drugs over 5 years with positive TRAb. Generation of the TCR library employed RNA extracted from PBMCs. Peripheral blood, about 9 milliliters of it, was drawn into EDTA tubes. Both iRepertoire HTBI primers and Arm-PCR of CDR3 regions were used to build the TCR beta libraries. One entry per CDR3 protein results from TCRdb running MiXCR on the multiplex PCR reads. The top ten hold roughly 8% of the sample, which has 450,000 or so distinct CDR3 sequences, around 20% seen once. This clonotype was seen once. What it recognizes is unknown. A read error may explain this, as a much larger clone is one base away. This likely comes from a read error, as the CDR3 has no conserved phenylalanine or tryptophan at its end. Deletions cut 0 bases from V and 2 bases from J, with 10 bases between. The CDR3 has 15 amino acids. Germline CDR1 and CDR2: MNHEY and SVGAGI.

The study's findings and limits: TRBV28 was favored in persistent disease, as were TRBJ1-2 and TRBJ2-5.

The material was peripheral blood mononuclear cells (PBMCs), obtained when the disease was refractory, from a patient treated with antithyroid drugs. The clonotype originates from a female donor with Graves disease. V gene TRBV6-5 combines with J gene TRBJ1-2, with D tentatively TRBD1 (5 bases). The CDR3: CASSYSRGLNYGYTS. The CDR3 DNA reads as TGTGCCAGCAGTTACTCAAGGGGTCTAAACTATGGCTACACCTCC.